This T cell receptor beta chain came from a study of spatial heterogeneity in lung cancer. Looking at the study overall: Mean representation of each unique TCR and UMI combination in the raw reads exceeded 8.5 occurrences. Whole-study results and caveats: Compared with follow-up, resection was when ubiquitous expanded tumor TCRs appeared in blood more.

In the case of this clonotype: Its antigen remains unknown.

V gave up 0 bases and J gave up 8 bases; unmatched junction bases: 5. CDR1 and CDR2 from the germline V gene are ENHRY and SYGVKD. The CDR3 is made up of 16 amino acids. MiXCR, applied by TCRdb to the 5' RACE reads, yields one record per CDR3 protein. The sample yields about 92,000 distinct CDR3 sequences, over 9.5% seen once. Time point noted: sample taken at primary tumor resection. The donor group consisted of under 95 patients who had untreated, early-stage non-small cell lung cancer. The sample in question was PBMCs, obtained at surgery. The rearrangement uses TRBV10-3 and TRBJ1-6; 9 bases are a match to TRBD1. The source is a male donor with early-stage non-small cell lung cancer. The CDR3 DNA sequence: TGTGCCATCAGTGAGTCGGTACAGGGGGCAGATTCACCCCTCCACTTT. This encodes CAISESVQGADSPLHF.